The T cell receptor beta chain described here comes from a study of T cells in Graves' hyperthyroidism and ophthalmopathy. Exclusion of a patient resulted from uncontrolled infection, other autoimmune disease, pregnancy or lactation. TCR beta CDR3 regions were amplified from RNA. The study used the HTBI primer set for a first-round RT-PCR of the TCR CDR3. TCRdb processed the multiplex PCR reads anew with MiXCR; each CDR3 protein has one entry. The sample yields hundreds of thousands of distinct CDR3 sequences, just under 45% seen once. V gave up 1 base and J gave up 1 base, with 8 bases separating them. Germline-derived CDR1 and CDR2 are LNHDA and SQIVND (reference sequence). This CDR3 spans 15 amino acids. Only a few counts were recorded for this clonotype.

The receptor comes from an adult man with Graves' disease, either hyperthyroidism or ophthalmopathy (not recorded which). Sequencing input: peripheral blood or thyroid tissue (not recorded which). The chain joins TRBV19 to TRBJ1-5; tentative D call: TRBD1 (5 bases). DNA of the CDR3: TGTGCCAGTAGTATAGGATGGGACAGCAATCAGCCCCAGCATTTT. Protein sequence: CASSIGWDSNQPQHF.